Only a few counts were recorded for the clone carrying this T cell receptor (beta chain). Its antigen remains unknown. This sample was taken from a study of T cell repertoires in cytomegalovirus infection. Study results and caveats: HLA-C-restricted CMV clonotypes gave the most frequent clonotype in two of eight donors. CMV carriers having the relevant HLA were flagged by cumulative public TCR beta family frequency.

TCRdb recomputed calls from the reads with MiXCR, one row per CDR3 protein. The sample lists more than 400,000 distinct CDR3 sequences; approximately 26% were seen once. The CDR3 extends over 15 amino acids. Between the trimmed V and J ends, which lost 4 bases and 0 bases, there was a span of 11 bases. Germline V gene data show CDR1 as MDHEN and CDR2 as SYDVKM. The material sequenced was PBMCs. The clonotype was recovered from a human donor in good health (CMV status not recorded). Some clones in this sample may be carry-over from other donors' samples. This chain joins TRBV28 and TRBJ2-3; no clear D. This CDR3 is CASSSPAYSTDTQYF. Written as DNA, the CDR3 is TGTGCCAGCAGTTCACCCGCGTATAGCACAGATACGCAGTATTTT.